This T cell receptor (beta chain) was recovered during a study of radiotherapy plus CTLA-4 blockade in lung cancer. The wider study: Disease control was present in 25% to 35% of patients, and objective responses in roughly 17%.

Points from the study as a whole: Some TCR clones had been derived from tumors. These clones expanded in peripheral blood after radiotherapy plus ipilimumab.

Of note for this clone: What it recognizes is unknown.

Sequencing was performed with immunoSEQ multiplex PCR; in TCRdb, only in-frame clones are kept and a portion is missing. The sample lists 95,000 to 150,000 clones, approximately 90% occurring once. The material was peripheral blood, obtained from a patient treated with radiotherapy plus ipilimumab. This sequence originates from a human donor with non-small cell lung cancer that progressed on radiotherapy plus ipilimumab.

The CDR3 loop is CASSSPYMGPTGNGGYTF. The CDR3 DNA sequence: TGTGCCAGCAGTTCCCCTTATATGGGACCTACAGGGAATGGCGGCTACACCTTC. The chain couples TRBV28 to TRBJ1-2; D possibly corresponds to TRBD1 (6 bases). The CDR3 consists of 18 residues. Looked up from germline, CDR1 is MDHEN and CDR2 is SYDVKM. Trimming removed 4 bases at V and 8 bases at J, with 29 bases between.